Here is one T cell receptor beta chain with its context. This record belongs to a study of cytomegalovirus exposure and HLA in healthy donors. It was with 60 Vbeta and 13 Jbeta primers that the PCR ran. The data were produced by immunoSEQ multiplex PCR, yet TCRdb's version contains in-frame clones alone and is incomplete. The sample carries 70,000 to 95,000 clones, less than 65% recorded once. Trimming cost V 0 bases and J 2 bases; bases outside gene matches: 4. This CDR3 comprises 16 residues. The germline V gene encodes CDR1 SGHRS and CDR2 YFSETQ. This sequence was found in a woman between 25 and 40 years old in good health and CMV-seropositive. The chain couples TRBV5-1 to TRBJ2-2; 7 bases are shared with TRBD2. Sequencing was performed on PBMCs. CDR3 bases: TGCGCCAGCAGCTTGGTAAGCGGGACTAACACCGGGGAGCTGTTTTTT. It yields the protein CASSLVSGTNTGELFF.